Here is one T cell receptor beta chain with its context. Antigen specificity is unknown. These data belong to a study of Ad26.COV2.S vaccination and SARS-CoV-2 variants. Sequencing was performed with immunoSEQ multiplex PCR; in TCRdb, only in-frame clones are kept and a portion is missing. Here the sample spans 120,000 to 150,000 clones, 75% to 90% being singletons. Study-wide points: Vaccine recipients showed a spike-specific TCR breadth that was higher than in placebo recipients. TCR breadth and depth analyses may have underestimated total T cell responses. The authors reported substantial breadth in spike-specific CD8+ and CD4+ T cell responses after vaccination. Across vaccine and placebo recipients, the breadth of non-spike TCRs was similar.

This CDR3 comprises 15 residues. Germline V lookup: CDR1 SGHDT, CDR2 YYEEEE. V lost 5 bases, J lost 0 bases, and 14 bases lay in between. The gene calls are TRBV5-6 and TRBJ1-2; D possibly corresponds to TRBD1 (6 bases). The specimen was peripheral blood, collected after recovery from COVID-19. This clonotype was sampled from a human donor who had recovered from COVID-19. This CDR3 reads CASRVTGNSNYGYTF. CDR3 nucleotides: TGTGCCAGCAGGGTCACAGGGAATTCTAACTATGGCTACACCTTC.